This T cell receptor beta chain came from a study of blood T cells in healthy people across ages. On this clonotype itself: Mismatch with germline at one junction end may stem from a read error.

Next came a second PCR, run for 7 to 11 cycles, which used a sample-barcoded 5' primer along with a J-beta primer mix. MiXCR, applied by TCRdb to the 5' RACE reads, yields one record per CDR3 protein. The sample includes about 1.5 million distinct CDR3 sequences, approximately 39% of them seen just once. The CDR3 length is 15 residues. Germline V lookup: CDR1 KGHSY, CDR2 FQNENV. What was sequenced was blood. The chain combines TRBV16 with TRBJ2-7, with D uncertain. The receptor comes from a woman younger than 30 in good health. CDR3 coding DNA: TGTGCCAACAGCCGAAAAATGAGTCGCGCCTACGAGCAGTACTTC. This codes for CANSRKMSRAYEQYF.